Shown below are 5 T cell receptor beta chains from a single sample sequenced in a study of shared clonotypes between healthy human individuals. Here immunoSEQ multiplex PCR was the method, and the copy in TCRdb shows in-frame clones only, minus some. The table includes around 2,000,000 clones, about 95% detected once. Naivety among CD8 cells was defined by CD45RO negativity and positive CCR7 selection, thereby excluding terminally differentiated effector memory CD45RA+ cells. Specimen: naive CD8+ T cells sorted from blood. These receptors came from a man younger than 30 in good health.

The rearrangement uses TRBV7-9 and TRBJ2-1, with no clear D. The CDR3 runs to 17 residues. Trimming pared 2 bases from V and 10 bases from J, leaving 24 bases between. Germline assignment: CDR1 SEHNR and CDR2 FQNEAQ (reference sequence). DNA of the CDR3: TGTGCCAGCAGCTTAAGGGAAGATTGGGTAGGGCATAGGGAGCAGTTCTTC. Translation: CASSLREDWVGHREQFF.

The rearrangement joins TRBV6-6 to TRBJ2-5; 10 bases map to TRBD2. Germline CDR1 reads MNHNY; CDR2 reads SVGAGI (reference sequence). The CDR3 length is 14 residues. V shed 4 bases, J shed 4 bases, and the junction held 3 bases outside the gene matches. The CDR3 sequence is CASSFRLAGETQYF. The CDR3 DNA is TGTGCCAGCAGTTTCCGACTAGCGGGAGAGACCCAGTACTTC.

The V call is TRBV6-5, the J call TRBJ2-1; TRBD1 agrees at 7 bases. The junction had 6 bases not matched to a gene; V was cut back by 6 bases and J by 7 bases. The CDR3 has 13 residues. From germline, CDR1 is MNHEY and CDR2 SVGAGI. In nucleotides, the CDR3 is TGTGCCAGCAGCTCGACAGGGTCGAATGAGCAGTTCTTC. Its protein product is CASSSTGSNEQFF.

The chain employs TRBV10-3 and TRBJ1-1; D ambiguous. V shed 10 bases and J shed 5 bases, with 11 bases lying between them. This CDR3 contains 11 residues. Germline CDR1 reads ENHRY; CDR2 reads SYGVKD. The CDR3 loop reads CATQWETEAFF. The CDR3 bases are TGTGCCACCCAATGGGAGACTGAAGCTTTCTTT.

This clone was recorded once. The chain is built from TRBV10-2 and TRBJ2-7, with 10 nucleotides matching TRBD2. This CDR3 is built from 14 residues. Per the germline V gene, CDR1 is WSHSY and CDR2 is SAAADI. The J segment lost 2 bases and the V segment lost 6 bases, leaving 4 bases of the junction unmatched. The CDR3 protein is CASRGSGGAYEQYF. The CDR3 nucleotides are TGCGCCAGCAGGGGCAGCGGGGGGGCCTACGAGCAGTACTTC.